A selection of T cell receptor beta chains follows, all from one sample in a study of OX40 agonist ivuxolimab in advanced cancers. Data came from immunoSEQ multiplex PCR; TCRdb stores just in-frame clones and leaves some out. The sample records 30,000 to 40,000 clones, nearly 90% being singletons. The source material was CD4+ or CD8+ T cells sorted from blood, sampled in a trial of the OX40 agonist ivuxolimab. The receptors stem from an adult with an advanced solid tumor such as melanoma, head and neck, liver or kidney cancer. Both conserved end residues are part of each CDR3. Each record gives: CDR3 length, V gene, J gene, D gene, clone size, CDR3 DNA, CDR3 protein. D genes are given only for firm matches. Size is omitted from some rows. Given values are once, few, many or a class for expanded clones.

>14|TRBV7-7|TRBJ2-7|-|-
TGTGCTAGCAGCCCCTCGGGGACCACCTACGAGCAGTACTTC
CASSPSGTTYEQYF
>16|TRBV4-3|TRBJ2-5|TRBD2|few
TGCGCCAGCAGCCAGTCAGGAGCGGGGAGCCAAGAGACCCAGTACTTC
CASSQSGAGSQETQYF
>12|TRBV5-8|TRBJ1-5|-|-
TGTGCCAGCAGCTTGAGGGTGGAGCCCCAGCATTTT
CASSLRVEPQHF
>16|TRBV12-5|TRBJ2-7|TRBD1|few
TGTGCTAGTGGTTTGGTCACGGGACAGAAGGTCTACGAGCAGTACTTC
CASGLVTGQKVYEQYF
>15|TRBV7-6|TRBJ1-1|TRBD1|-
TGTGCCAGCAGCTTAGGGACGACAGGGGACACTGAAGCTTTCTTT
CASSLGTTGDTEAFF
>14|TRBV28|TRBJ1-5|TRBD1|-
TGTGCCAGCAGTTTATGGACAGGGGATCAGCCCCAGCATTTT
CASSLWTGDQPQHF
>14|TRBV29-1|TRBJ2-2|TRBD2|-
TGCAGCGTTGTGGCTAGCGGGGGAAACGGGGAGCTGTTTTTT
CSVVASGGNGELFF
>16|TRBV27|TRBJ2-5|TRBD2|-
TGTGCCAGCAGCCCCTTAGCGGGGGGGCCGGTGGAGACCCAGTACTTC
CASSPLAGGPVETQYF
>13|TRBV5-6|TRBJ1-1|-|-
TGTGCCAGCAGCTACCTTGGGAACACTGAAGCTTTCTTT
CASSYLGNTEAFF
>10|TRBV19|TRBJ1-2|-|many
TGTGCCTCGTGGGGAAATGGCTACACCTTC
CASWGNGYTF
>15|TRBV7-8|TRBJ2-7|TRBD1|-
TGTGCCAGCAGTTTGGAAGGGGGCCCTACCTACGAGCAGTACTTC
CASSLEGGPTYEQYF
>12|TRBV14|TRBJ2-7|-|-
TGTGCCAGCAGCCAAGAAGACTACGAGCAGTACTTC
CASSQEDYEQYF